The source of this TCR beta chain is a study of cytotoxic CD8 clonotypes in ibrutinib-treated CLL. Study outcomes and limitations: Clonality was higher at baseline than in age-matched healthy donors and tracked circulating CD8+ T-cell counts. Stable or contracted on treatment, public clonotypes were also uncommon.

Germline-derived CDR1 and CDR2 are SGHTA and FQGTGA. There are 19 residues in the CDR3. The germline V and J ends were trimmed by 6 bases and 4 bases, with 28 bases remaining between them. Notes on this clone: Antigen unknown.

Sequencing sought depths of 1 in 200,000 to 1 in 1 million T cells. The data were produced by immunoSEQ multiplex PCR, yet TCRdb's version contains in-frame clones alone and is incomplete. The sample includes a few hundred thousand clones, 70% of them seen just once. This TCR came from a human donor with chronic lymphocytic leukemia. This material consisted of PBMCs, taken after 24 months of ibrutinib treatment. The chain employs TRBV7-3 and TRBJ2-1, with D possibly called TRBD1 or TRBD2 (9 bases each). The DNA of the CDR3 is TGTGCCAGCAGTCCCCGGGACAGGGTGACTAGCGGTGCATACAATGAGCAGTTCTTC. Its protein product is CASSPRDRVTSGAYNEQFF.